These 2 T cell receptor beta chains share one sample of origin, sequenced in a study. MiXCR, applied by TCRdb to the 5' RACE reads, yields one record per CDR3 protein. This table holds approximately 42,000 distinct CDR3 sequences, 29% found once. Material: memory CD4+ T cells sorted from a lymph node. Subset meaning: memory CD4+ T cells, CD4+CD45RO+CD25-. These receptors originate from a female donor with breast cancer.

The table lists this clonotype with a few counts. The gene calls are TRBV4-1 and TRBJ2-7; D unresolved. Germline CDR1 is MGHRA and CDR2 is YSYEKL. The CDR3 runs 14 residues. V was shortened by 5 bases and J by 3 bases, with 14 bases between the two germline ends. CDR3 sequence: CASSAPGAGYEQYF. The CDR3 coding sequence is TGCGCCAGCAGCGCCCCCGGTGCTGGCTACGAGCAGTACTTC.

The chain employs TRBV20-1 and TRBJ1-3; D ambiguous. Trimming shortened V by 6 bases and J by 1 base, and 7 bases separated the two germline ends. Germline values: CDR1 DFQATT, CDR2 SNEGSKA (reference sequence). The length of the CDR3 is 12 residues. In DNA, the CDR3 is TGCAGTGCCGCTCAGTCTGGAAACACCATATATTTT. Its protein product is CSAAQSGNTIYF.